The clone carrying this TCR beta chain is deemed medium-sized (0.01 to 0.1%). What it binds is unknown. TCRdb's table, derived via immunoSEQ multiplex PCR, lists solely in-frame clones and lacks some. The sample includes tens of thousands of clones, about 90% of them seen just once. These data belong to a study of T cell repertoires and Cas9 in healthy adults. Study as a whole: Multi-effector potency, cytotoxicity and lineage were assessed in SpCas9-reactive CD4 and CD8 T cells. Regarding the study as a whole: Reportedly, SpCas9-reactive effector T cell proliferation and function were mitigated by SpCas9-reactive Tregs in vitro.

The CDR3 extends over 13 amino acids. The germline gives CDR1 MNHNY, CDR2 SVGAGI (reference sequence). Trimming took 9 bases from V and 4 from J, leaving 15 bases between them. The chain links TRBV6-6 to TRBJ1-1, with D possibly TRBD1 on 6 matching bases. Sequenced: CD4+ effector T cells (CD127+, CD25-, CD137-, CD154-) from PBMCs; culture status not recorded. The TCR originated in a human donor in good health. The CDR3 DNA reads as TGTGCCAGTCGGGAAACAGGGTTCACTGAAGCTTTCTTT. It translates to CASRETGFTEAFF.